This T cell receptor beta chain emerged from a study of blood T cell repertoires in COVID-19. Using immunoSEQ multiplex PCR, the repertoire was profiled, and TCRdb retains in-frame clones only, with some absent. Of hundreds of thousands of clones in the sample, around 91% were seen once. Everyone who took part was roughly 18 to 89 years old, and they came from 24 US areas. This CDR3 comprises 16 residues. The germline V and J ends were trimmed by 3 bases and 0 bases, with 12 bases remaining between them. Germline V gives CDR1 KGHSH, CDR2 LQKENI. This rearrangement joins TRBV18 to TRBJ1-3; D perhaps matches TRBD1 (6 bases). Material for sequencing was PBMCs or T cells enriched from blood (not recorded which). The clonotype was recovered from a man younger than 40 who had been exposed to COVID-19. This chain's CDR3 is CASSPQGPSSGNTIYF. CDR3 bases: TGTGCCAGCTCACCGCAGGGGCCGAGCTCTGGAAACACCATATATTTT. The variable domain in full, completed from reference TRBV18 and TRBJ1-3, reads NAGVMQNPRHLVRRRGQEARLRCSPMKGHSHVYWYRQLPEEGLKFMVYLQKENIIDESGMPKERFSAEFPKEGPSILRIQQVVRGDSAAYFCASSPQGPSSGNTIYFGEGSWLTVV.